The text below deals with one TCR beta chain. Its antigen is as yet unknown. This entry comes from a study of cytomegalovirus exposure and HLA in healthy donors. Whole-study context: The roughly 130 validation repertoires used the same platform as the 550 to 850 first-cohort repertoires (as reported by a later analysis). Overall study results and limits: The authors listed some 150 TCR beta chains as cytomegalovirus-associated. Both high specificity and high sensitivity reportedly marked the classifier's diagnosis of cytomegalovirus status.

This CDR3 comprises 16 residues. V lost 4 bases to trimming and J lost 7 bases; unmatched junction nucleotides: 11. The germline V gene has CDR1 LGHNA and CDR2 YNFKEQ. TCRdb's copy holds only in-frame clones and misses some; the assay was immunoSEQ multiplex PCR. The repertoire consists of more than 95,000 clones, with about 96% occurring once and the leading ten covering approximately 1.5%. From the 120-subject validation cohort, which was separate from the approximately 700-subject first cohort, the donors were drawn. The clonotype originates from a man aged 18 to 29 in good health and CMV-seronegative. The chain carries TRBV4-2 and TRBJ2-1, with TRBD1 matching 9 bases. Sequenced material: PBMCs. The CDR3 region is CASSRGQGGGENEQFF. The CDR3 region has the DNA TGTGCCAGCAGCCGGGGACAGGGCGGGGGTGAGAATGAGCAGTTCTTC.